The rows below give T cell receptor beta chains drawn from one sample of a study of breast tumors, draining lymph nodes, adjacent tissues. MiXCR, run by TCRdb on the multiplex PCR reads, gives a single entry per CDR3 protein. The sample has about 220,000 distinct CDR3 sequences, 34% seen once. Sequenced sample: axillary lymph node tissue. The receptor set was obtained from a female donor with breast cancer. Some clones in this sample may be carry-over from other donors' samples. CDR3s include the opening cysteine and the closing phenylalanine or tryptophan. D genes are given only for firm matches. The size of a clone is reported for some rows only, either as once, few or many, or as a class for expanded clones.

j_call d_call clone_size cdr3_length v_call cdr3_aa cdr3_nt
TRBJ1-2 - many 17 TRBV4-1 CASSQPGQVSFNYGYTF TGCGCCAGCAGCCAACCGGGACAAGTTTCTTTTAACTATGGCTACACCTTC
TRBJ1-2 TRBD1 many 13 TRBV20-1 CSATGQANYGYTF TGCAGTGCTACAGGACAGGCGAACTATGGCTACACCTTC
TRBJ1-4 - many 12 TRBV7-8 CASSLGAEKLFF TGTGCCAGCAGCTTAGGGGCTGAAAAACTGTTTTTT
TRBJ2-1 - many 14 TRBV7-9 CASSLVLGGGEQFF TGTGCCAGCAGCTTAGTTCTCGGGGGCGGTGAGCAGTTCTTC
TRBJ2-7 - many 16 TRBV24-1 CATSDPPAGRGYEQYF TGTGCCACCAGTGATCCCCCGGCGGGGAGGGGGTACGAGCAGTACTTC
TRBJ2-1 TRBD2 - 16 TRBV7-8 CASSSRLAIAYNEQFF TGTGCCAGCAGCTCTCGACTAGCTATAGCCTACAATGAGCAGTTCTTC
TRBJ2-5 TRBD2 many 15 TRBV6-1 CASSSRVAGEETQYF TGTGCCAGCAGTTCCCGTGTAGCGGGAGAAGAGACCCAGTACTTC
TRBJ2-5 TRBD1 many 15 TRBV6-2/TRBV6-3 CASRSWDRTQETQYF TGTGCCAGCAGGTCCTGGGACAGGACACAAGAGACCCAGTACTTC
TRBJ1-1 TRBD1 - 14 TRBV20-1 CSALGDRGQTEAFF TGCAGTGCGCTGGGGGACAGGGGGCAAACTGAAGCTTTCTTT
TRBJ2-3 TRBD2 many 16 TRBV19 CASSILAGGGSDTQYF TGTGCCAGTAGCATACTAGCGGGAGGAGGTTCAGATACGCAGTATTTT
TRBJ1-1 - few 12 TRBV6-6 CASSQRTRQAFF TGTGCCAGCAGCCAACGGACGAGACAAGCTTTCTTT
TRBJ2-3 - many 18 TRBV9 CASSVGVGTQGGTDTQYF TGTGCCAGCAGCGTAGGAGTGGGCACCCAGGGTGGCACAGATACGCAGTATTTT
TRBJ1-3 - many 14 TRBV6-2/TRBV6-3 CASSYGSSGNTIYF TGTGCCAGCAGTTACGGTTCCTCTGGAAACACCATATATTTT
TRBJ1-5 - few 14 TRBV7-2 CASSFFTTRKPQHF TGTGCCAGCAGCTTTTTTACGACCAGAAAGCCCCAGCATTTT
TRBJ2-5 - once 17 TRBV7-6 CASFYICSYTGAETQYF -
TRBJ2-2 TRBD1 many 15 TRBV19 CASSKRQGFTGELFF TGTGCCAGTAGTAAACGACAGGGATTCACCGGGGAGCTGTTTTTT
TRBJ2-3 TRBD1 - 16 TRBV15 CATSRSGDRGTDTQYF TGTGCCACCAGCAGAAGTGGGGACAGGGGGACAGATACGCAGTATTTT
TRBJ1-6 TRBD1 - 14 TRBV19 CASTGQGIRSPLHF TGTGCCAGTACGGGACAGGGGATAAGATCACCCCTCCACTTT
TRBJ2-7 TRBD2 many 18 TRBV7-2 CASSLLPQGLEIPYEQYF TGTGCCAGCAGCTTACTCCCACAGGGACTAGAGATCCCCTACGAGCAGTACTTC
TRBJ2-3 TRBD2 many 17 TRBV5-1 CASSLAQTSGGTDTQYF TGCGCCAGCAGCTTGGCCCAGACTAGCGGAGGCACAGATACGCAGTATTTT
TRBJ1-6 TRBD1 - 15 TRBV10-1 CTSRGTGVRNSPLHF TGCACCAGCAGAGGGACAGGGGTCCGAAATTCACCCCTCCACTTT
TRBJ2-4 - many 14 TRBV15 CATSNGGLGNIQYF TGTGCCACCAGCAATGGGGGGCTGGGCAACATTCAGTACTTC
TRBJ2-5 - - 11 TRBV20-1 CSGDWGETQSF TGCAGTGGGGACTGGGGAGAGACCCAGTCCTTC